This record covers a single T cell receptor (beta chain). The CDR3 consists of 13 residues. Unmatched junction bases numbered 1, after V lost 2 bases and J lost 7 bases. CDR1 and CDR2 from the germline V gene are SGHDT and YYEEEE. These data are taken from a study of T-cell memory formation after mild COVID-19. Study summary: TCR clustering was largely donor specific.

TCRdb used MiXCR to reprocess the 5' RACE reads, holding one entry per CDR3 protein. The data contain approximately 240,000 distinct CDR3 sequences, about a sixth of them seen just once; the ten biggest clones take up 3% to 4.5%. The receptor was isolated from a man between 18 and 35 years old who had mild COVID-19 (a few samples of this study predate the infection). Cell type and time point are not known. The sample comprised PBMCs or a T cell subset sorted from them (not recorded which). The chain has TRBV5-6 and TRBJ2-1, with 9 bases identical to TRBD2. DNA for the CDR3: TGTGCCAGCAGCTTTCTAGCGGGGAATGAGCAGTTCTTC. Residues: CASSFLAGNEQFF.